What follows are 7 T cell receptor beta chains derived from one specimen sequenced in a study of OX40 agonist ivuxolimab in advanced cancers. Preparation of the library involved the immunoSEQ multiplex PCR assay. TCRdb re-hosts the immuneACCESS table, in-frame sequences only. Its copies lack some clones; in the studies checked, an unresolved V gene accounts for under half of them, and the cause for the rest is not known. The sample data list fewer than 45,000 clones, and just under 75% of these were observed just once. Approximately 17% of the sample goes to the ten largest clones. Sequences were derived from CD4+ or CD8+ T cells sorted from blood, sampled in a trial of the OX40 agonist ivuxolimab. Every receptor here comes from an adult with an advanced solid tumor such as melanoma, head and neck, liver or kidney cancer.

This chain uses TRBV11-3 with TRBJ2-7, with TRBD2 matching 9 bases. Germline-derived CDR1 and CDR2 are SGHNT and YENEEA. The CDR3 is 16 amino acids. The V and J ends lost 5 bases and 4 bases, in that order; junction bases with no gene match: 12. The CDR3 nucleotides are TGTGCCAGCAGCCCGACAGGAGGTAGCGGGGGATACGAGCAGTACTTC. This sequence encodes CASSPTGGSGGYEQYF.

Only a few counts were recorded for this clone. The chain uses TRBV12-5 and TRBJ2-5; either TRBD1 or TRBD2 may fit D (5 bases each). Germline values: CDR1 LGHNT, CDR2 FRNRAP. Trimming removed 5 bases at V and 1 base at J, with 14 bases between. The CDR3 runs 15 residues. CDR3 bases: TGTGCTAGTGGTCCCGGGGACGGACCCCAAGAGACCCAGTACTTC. Amino acids: CASGPGDGPQETQYF.

The CDR3 bases are TGTGCCTGGAGTGGCTTCGGACAGGGGGTGCATAATTCACCCCTCCACTTT. Protein sequence: CAWSGFGQGVHNSPLHF. This rearrangement joins TRBV30 to TRBJ1-6, with 10 bases fitting TRBD1. The CDR3 extends over 17 amino acids. Trimming took 1 base from V and 5 from J; bases not matched to a gene: 8. Germline lookup yields CDR1 GTSNPN and CDR2 SVGIG (reference sequence).

This clone has more than one count but fewer than ten. In DNA, the CDR3 is TGTGCCAGCAGTTTTGGATCGGGTGGCTACACCTTC. Its translation: CASSFGSGGYTF. The chain employs TRBV6-5 and TRBJ1-2; unclear D gene. CDR3 size: 12 residues. V lost 4 bases, J lost 7 bases, and 10 bases lay in between. Per the germline V gene, CDR1 is MNHEY and CDR2 is SVGAGI.

V and J are TRBV5-1 and TRBJ1-2, with 7 bases that match TRBD1. The trim removed 0 bases at V and 0 bases at J, leaving 5 bases unmatched. Germline loops: CDR1 SGHRS, CDR2 YFSETQ. The CDR3 covers 16 residues. The CDR3 region is CASSLGGQNTNYGYTF. The CDR3 coding sequence is TGCGCCAGCAGCTTGGGGGGACAGAATACTAACTATGGCTACACCTTC.

This chain uses TRBV9 with TRBJ1-2; 7 positions match TRBD1. After removal of 0 bases from V and 7 bases from J, the junction contained 9 bases not matched to a gene. From germline, CDR1 is SGDLS and CDR2 YYNGEE. The CDR3 extends over 15 amino acids. The CDR3 spells CASSVVATGKSGYTF. CDR3 nucleotide sequence: TGTGCCAGCAGCGTAGTTGCGACAGGGAAATCTGGCTACACCTTC.

The CDR3 reads CASRGIKTGNYGYTF. Written as DNA, the CDR3 is TGTGCCAGTAGGGGCATTAAGACAGGGAACTATGGCTACACCTTC. The chain has TRBV19 and TRBJ1-2, with 7 positions matching TRBD1. The CDR3 is 15 amino acids. With V trimmed by 6 bases and J by 2 bases, 9 bases remained unmatched. Per the germline V gene, CDR1 is LNHDA and CDR2 is SQIVND (reference sequence).